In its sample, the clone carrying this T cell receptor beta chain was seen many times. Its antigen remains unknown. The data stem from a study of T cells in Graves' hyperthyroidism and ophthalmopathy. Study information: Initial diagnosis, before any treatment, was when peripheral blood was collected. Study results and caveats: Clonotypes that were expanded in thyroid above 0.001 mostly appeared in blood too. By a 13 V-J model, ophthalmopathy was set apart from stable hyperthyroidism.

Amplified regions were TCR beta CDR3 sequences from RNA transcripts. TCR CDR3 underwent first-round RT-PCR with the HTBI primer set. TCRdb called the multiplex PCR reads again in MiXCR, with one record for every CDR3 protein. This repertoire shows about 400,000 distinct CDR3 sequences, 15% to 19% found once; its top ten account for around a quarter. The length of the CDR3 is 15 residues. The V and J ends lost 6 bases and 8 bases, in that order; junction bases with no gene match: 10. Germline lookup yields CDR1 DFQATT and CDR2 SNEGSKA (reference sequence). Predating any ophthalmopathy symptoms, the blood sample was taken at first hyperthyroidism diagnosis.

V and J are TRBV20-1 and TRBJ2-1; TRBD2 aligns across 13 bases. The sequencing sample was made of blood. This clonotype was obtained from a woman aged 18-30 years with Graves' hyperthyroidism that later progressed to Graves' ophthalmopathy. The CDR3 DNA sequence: TGCAGTGCCGCCACCGGGACTAGCGGGGTCGATGAGCAGTTCTTC. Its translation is CSAATGTSGVDEQFF.